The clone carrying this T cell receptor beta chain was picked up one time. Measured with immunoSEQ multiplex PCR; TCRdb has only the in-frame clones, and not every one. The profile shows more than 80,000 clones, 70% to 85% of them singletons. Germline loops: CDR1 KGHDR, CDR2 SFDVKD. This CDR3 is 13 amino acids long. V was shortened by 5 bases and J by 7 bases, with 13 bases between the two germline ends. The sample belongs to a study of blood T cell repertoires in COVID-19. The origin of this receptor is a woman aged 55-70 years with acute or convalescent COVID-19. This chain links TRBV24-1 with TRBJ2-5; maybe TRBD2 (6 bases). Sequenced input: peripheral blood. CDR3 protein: CATSAGQGGTQYF. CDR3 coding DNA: TGTGCCACCAGTGCGGGCCAGGGAGGGACCCAGTACTTC.